This T cell receptor beta chain was captured in a study of T cell changes during pregnancy in multiple sclerosis. Per germline, CDR1 MRHNA and CDR2 SNTAGT. The CDR3 runs 15 residues. After removal of 3 bases from V and 3 bases from J, the junction contained 5 bases not matched to a gene. The method was immunoSEQ multiplex PCR; TCRdb's version includes in-frame clones alone and lacks a portion of them. Of tens of thousands of clones in the sample, 80% to 95% are singletons; the top ten hold roughly 2.7%. The specimen was peripheral blood, collected in the second trimester of pregnancy. The sequence was collected from a female donor in good health, enrolled as a control in a pregnancy study. The chain uses TRBV6-4 and TRBJ2-1, with TRBD1 matching over 7 bases. The CDR3 is CASSEGGQDYNEQFF. The CDR3 region has the DNA TGTGCCAGCAGTGAAGGTGGACAGGACTACAATGAGCAGTTCTTC.